This T cell receptor beta chain was sequenced in a study of T cell changes during pregnancy in multiple sclerosis. V shed 4 bases and J shed 7 bases, with 8 bases lying between them. The CDR3 has 11 residues. Germline V gene sequence: CDR1 DFQATT, CDR2 SNEGSKA (reference sequence). TCRdb keeps only in-frame clones here, not all; method: immunoSEQ multiplex PCR. Of tens of thousands of clones in the sample, under 90% are singletons; the top ten hold around 7.6%. The starting material was CD8+ T cells from peripheral blood mononuclear cells, obtained before pregnancy. The chain uses TRBV20-1 and TRBJ1-5; a weak D match, TRBD1 (6 bases). The sequence derives from a female donor with multiple sclerosis, enrolled in a pregnancy study. Here the CDR3 DNA reads TGCAGTGCTACAGGGGCCCAGCCCCAGCATTTT. It yields the protein CSATGAQPQHF.